The present T cell receptor beta chain was sequenced within a study of Ad26.COV2.S vaccination and SARS-CoV-2 variants. On this clone: Its antigen is not known.

Findings and caveats of the study: Spike-specific TCR breadth was greater after Ad26.COV2.S than placebo. Breadth and depth estimates from TCRs may understate total T cell responses. Following vaccination, spike-specific CD8+ and CD4+ T cell responses reportedly exhibited substantial breadth. Vaccinees and placebo recipients showed similar non-spike TCR breadth.

The data were produced by immunoSEQ multiplex PCR, yet TCRdb's version contains in-frame clones alone and is incomplete. The repertoire holds under 95,000 clones, with roughly 84% as singletons. This CDR3 is 13 amino acids long. V gave up 5 bases and J gave up 7 bases, with 15 bases separating them. CDR1 and CDR2 (germline): SEHNR, FQNEAQ (reference sequence). The rearrangement links TRBV7-9 to TRBJ2-7; weak D call: TRBD2 (5 bases). This receptor was obtained from a human donor who had recovered from COVID-19. Sequencing used peripheral blood, obtained after recovery from COVID-19. In DNA, the CDR3 is TGTGCCAGCAGCCCGGGGTCGGGATATGAGCAGTACTTC. As protein: CASSPGSGYEQYF.